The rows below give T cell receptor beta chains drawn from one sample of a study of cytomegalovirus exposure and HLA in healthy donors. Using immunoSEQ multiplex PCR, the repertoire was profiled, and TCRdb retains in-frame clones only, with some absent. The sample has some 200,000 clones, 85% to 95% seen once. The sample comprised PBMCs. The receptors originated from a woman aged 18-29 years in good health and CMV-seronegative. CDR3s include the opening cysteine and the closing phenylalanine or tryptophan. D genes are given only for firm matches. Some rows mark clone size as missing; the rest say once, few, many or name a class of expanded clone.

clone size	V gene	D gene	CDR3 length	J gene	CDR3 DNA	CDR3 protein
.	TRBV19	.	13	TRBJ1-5	TGTGCCAGTAGTATAGGCCAGGCTCAGCCCCAGCATTTT	CASSIGQAQPQHF
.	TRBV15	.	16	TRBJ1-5	TGTGCCACCACCTCACCTTCGACAGGTCCTGATCAGCCCCAGCATTTT	CATTSPSTGPDQPQHF
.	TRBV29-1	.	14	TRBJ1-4	TGCAGCGCTATCCTGACAGCCGAAGGTGAAAAACTGTTTTTT	CSAILTAEGEKLFF
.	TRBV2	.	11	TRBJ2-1	TGTGCCAGCAGTGGAGCGGCTGAGCAGTTCTTC	CASSGAAEQFF
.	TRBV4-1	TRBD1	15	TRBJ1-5	TGCGCCAGCAGCCGAACGACAGGGTGGTATCAGCCCCAGCATTTT	CASSRTTGWYQPQHF
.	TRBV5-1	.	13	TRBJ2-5	TGCGCCAGCCGGACGGGCGGGCAAGAGACCCAGTACTTC	CASRTGGQETQYF
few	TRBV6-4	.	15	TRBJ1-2	TGTGCCAGCAGGCGTGAGATGCAGGGTTCGTATGGCTACACCTTC	CASRREMQGSYGYTF
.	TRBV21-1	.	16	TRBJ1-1	TGTGCCAGCAGCAAAGAGAAGGGACAGGGGGCGCATAGGGCTTTCTTT	CASSKEKGQGAHRAFF
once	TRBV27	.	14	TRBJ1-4	TGTGCCAGCAGTTTGACCGGGGGAAATGAAAAACTGTTTTTT	CASSLTGGNEKLFF
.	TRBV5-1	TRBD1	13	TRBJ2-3	TGCGCCAGCAAACCAGGGGGAACAGATACGCAGTATTTT	CASKPGGTDTQYF
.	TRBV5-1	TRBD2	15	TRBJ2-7	TGCGCCAGCAGCTCAGGACTAGCGGGGGTCTACGAGCAGTACTTC	CASSSGLAGVYEQYF
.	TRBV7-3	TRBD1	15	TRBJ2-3	TGTGCCAGCAGCTCGCAGGGGGTCGGGGCAGATACGCAGTATTTT	CASSSQGVGADTQYF
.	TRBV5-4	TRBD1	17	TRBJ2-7	TGTGCCAGCAGCTTGGTTTCGGTCGGGACAGGTTCCTACGAGCAGTACTTC	CASSLVSVGTGSYEQYF
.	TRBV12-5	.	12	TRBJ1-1	TGTGCTAGTGGTTTGGTACATCCAAGAGCTTTCTTT	CASGLVHPRAFF
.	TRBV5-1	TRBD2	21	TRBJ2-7	TGCGCCAGCAGCTTGGTCTTTTGGGGACAGGGCTTACTAGCGGGGGCCTACGAGCAGTACTTC	CASSLVFWGQGLLAGAYEQYF
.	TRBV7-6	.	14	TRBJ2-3	TGTGCCAGCAGCTTAGGCGGGGCAGGGGATACGCAGTATTTT	CASSLGGAGDTQYF
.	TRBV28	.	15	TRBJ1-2	TGTGCCAGCAGTTTATCCCTGGGACTGATCTATGGCTACACCTTC	CASSLSLGLIYGYTF
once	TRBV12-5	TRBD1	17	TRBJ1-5	TGTGCTAGTGGTTTGGTACTTGGACAGGAGAACAATCAGCCCCAGCATTTT	CASGLVLGQENNQPQHF
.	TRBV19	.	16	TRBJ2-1	TGTGCCAGTAGCCGGGACTTCGCCGCCTCTCATAATGAGCAGTTCTTC	CASSRDFAASHNEQFF
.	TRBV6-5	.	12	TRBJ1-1	TGTGCCAGCATGGACAGGAACACTGAAGCTTTCTTT	CASMDRNTEAFF
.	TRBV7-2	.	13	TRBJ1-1	TGTGCCAGCAGCCACGGTGGGAACACTGAAGCTTTCTTT	CASSHGGNTEAFF
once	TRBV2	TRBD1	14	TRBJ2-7	TGTGCCAGCAGTGGGACAGGGGTGCCCTACGAGCAGTACTTC	CASSGTGVPYEQYF
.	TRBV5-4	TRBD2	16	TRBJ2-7	TGTGCCAGCAGCCCGGGAGGGCCCCGGGCGTCCTACGAGCAGTACTTC	CASSPGGPRASYEQYF
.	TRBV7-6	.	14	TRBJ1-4	TGTGCCAGCAGCTTAGGGTCAGGGAATGAAAAACTGTTTTTT	CASSLGSGNEKLFF
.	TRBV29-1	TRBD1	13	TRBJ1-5	TGCAGCGTTGGAAAGGGGGCAGGGCAGCCCCAGCATTTT	CSVGKGAGQPQHF
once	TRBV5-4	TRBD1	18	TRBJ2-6	TGTGCCAGCAGCTGGGGGACAGGCGGCCAGTCTGGGGCCAACGTCCTGACTTTC	CASSWGTGGQSGANVLTF
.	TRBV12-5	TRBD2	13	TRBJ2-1	TGTGCTAGTGCCTCCGGGGGGAGCAATGAGCAGTTCTTC	CASASGGSNEQFF
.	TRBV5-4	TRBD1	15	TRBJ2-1	TGTGCCAGCAACACCGGGGACAGCTGGGCCAATGAGCAGTTCTTC	CASNTGDSWANEQFF
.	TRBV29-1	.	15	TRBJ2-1	TGCAGCGTTGACGAGTCCCACAGCTCCTACAATGAGCAGTTCTTC	CSVDESHSSYNEQFF
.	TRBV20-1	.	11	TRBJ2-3	TGCAGTGCTAGTTGGGCGGGTCCCCAATATTTT	CSASWAGPQYF
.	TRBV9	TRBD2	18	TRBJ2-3	TGTGCCAGCACTACCGGGACTAGCGGGAGGGCCCCGTCAGATACGCAGTATTTT	CASTTGTSGRAPSDTQYF
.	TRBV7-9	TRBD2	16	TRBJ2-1	TGTGCCAGCAGCCTTCTAGCGGGTACCCGAGCGATTGAGCAGTTCTTC	CASSLLAGTRAIEQFF
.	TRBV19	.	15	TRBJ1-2	TGTGCCAGTAGTGACAGGCCCACAATCCCTACCGGCTACACCTTC	CASSDRPTIPTGYTF
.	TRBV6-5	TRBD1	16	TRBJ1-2	TGTGCCAGCAGTTACTCTTTTCCGACAGGGGAGGGTGGCTACACCTTC	CASSYSFPTGEGGYTF
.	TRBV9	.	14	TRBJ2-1	TGTGCCAGCAGCGGCAGGGAAATGTACAATGAGCAGTTCTTC	CASSGREMYNEQFF
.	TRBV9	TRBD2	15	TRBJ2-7	TGTGCCAGCAGCGTAGCGGGAGGGCCTTCCTACGAGCAGTACTTC	CASSVAGGPSYEQYF
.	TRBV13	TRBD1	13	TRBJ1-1	TGTGCCAGCAGACACAGGGGGCGAGGTGAAGCTTTCTTT	CASRHRGRGEAFF
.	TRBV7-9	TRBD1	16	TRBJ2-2	TGTGCCAGCAGCCCATGGACAGGGGGTGGGACCGGGGAGCTGTTTTTT	CASSPWTGGGTGELFF
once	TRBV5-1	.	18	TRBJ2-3	TGCGCCAGCAGCCGTCAATTGATTACAGGGCTTGGCACAGATACGCAGTATTTT	CASSRQLITGLGTDTQYF
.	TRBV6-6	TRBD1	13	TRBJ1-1	TGTGCCAGCATCGCAGGGGGTAACACTGAAGCTTTCTTT	CASIAGGNTEAFF
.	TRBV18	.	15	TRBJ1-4	TGTGCCAGCTCACTATCGGGAGGTATTGCTGAAAAACTGTTTTTT	CASSLSGGIAEKLFF
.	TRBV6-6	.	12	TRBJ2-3	TGTGCCAGCGCATTGGGAGGAAATACGCAGTATTTT	CASALGGNTQYF
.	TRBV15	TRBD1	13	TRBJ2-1	TGTGCCACCATGGACAGGACCTACAATGAGCAGTTCTTC	CATMDRTYNEQFF
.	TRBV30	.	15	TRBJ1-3	TGTGCCTGGAGTCTACCAATTCGCTCTGGAAACACCATATATTTT	CAWSLPIRSGNTIYF
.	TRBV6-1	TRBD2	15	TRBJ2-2	TGTGCCAGCAGTGAACTAGCGGGAGACACCGGGGAGCTGTTTTTT	CASSELAGDTGELFF